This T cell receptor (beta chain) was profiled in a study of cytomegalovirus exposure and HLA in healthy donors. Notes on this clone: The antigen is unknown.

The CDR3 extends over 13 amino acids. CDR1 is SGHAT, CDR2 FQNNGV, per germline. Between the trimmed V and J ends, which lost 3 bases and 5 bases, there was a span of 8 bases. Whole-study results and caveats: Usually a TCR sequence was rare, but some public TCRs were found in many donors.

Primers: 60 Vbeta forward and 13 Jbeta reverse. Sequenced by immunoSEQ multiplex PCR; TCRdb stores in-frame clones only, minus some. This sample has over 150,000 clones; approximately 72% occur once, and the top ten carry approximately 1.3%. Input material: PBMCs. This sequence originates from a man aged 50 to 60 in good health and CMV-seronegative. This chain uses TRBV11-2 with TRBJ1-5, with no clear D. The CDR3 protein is CASSLSRDQPQHF. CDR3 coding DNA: TGTGCCAGCAGCTTGTCGAGGGATCAGCCCCAGCATTTT.